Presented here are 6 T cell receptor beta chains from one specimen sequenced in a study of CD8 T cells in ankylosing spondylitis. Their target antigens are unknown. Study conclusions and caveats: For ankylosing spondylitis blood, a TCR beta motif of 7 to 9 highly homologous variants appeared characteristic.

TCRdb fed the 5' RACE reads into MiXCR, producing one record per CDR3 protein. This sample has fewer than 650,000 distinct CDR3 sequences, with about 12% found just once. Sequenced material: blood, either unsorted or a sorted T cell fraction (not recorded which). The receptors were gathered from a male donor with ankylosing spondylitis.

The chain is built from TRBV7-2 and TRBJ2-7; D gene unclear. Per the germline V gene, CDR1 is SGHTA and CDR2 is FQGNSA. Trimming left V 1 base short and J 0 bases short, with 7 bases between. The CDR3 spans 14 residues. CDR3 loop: CASSLDGFSYEQYV. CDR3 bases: TGTGCCAGCAGCTTAGATGGGTTCTCCTACGAGCAGTACGTC.

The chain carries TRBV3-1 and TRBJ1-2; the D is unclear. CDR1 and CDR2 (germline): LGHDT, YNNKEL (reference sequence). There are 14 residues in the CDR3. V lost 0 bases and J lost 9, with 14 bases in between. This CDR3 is CASSQDSFRKSYTF. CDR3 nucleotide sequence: TGTGCCAGCAGCCAAGATTCGTTCAGGAAGAGCTACACCTTC.

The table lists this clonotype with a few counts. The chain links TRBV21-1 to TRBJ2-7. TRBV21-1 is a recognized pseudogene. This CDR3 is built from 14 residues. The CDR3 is CASKPRGDTYEQYF. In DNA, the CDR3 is TGTGCCAGCAAACCCCGAGGAGATACCTACGAGCAGTACTTC.

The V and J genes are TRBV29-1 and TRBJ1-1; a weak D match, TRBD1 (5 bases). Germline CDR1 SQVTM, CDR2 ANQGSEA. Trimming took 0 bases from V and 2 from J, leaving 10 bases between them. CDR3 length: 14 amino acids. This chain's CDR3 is CSVEEGLINTEAFF. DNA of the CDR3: TGCAGCGTTGAAGAGGGACTCATAAACACTGAAGCTTTCTTT.

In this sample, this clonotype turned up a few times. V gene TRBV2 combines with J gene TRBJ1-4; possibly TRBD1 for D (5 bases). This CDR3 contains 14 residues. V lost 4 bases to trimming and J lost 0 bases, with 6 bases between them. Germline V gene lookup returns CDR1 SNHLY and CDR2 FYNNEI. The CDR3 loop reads CASSVGATNEKLFF. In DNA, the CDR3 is TGTGCCAGCAGTGTGGGGGCAACTAATGAAAAACTGTTTTTT.

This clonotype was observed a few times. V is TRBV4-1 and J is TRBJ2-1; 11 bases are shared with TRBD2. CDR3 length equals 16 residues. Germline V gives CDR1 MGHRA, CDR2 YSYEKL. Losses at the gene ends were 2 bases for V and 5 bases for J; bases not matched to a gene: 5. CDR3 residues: CASSQTGTSGHNEQFF. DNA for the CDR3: TGCGCCAGCAGCCAAACCGGGACTAGCGGCCACAATGAGCAGTTCTTC.